These T cell receptor beta chains were read from a single sample in a study of metastatic and nonmetastatic thyroid tumors. TCRdb re-called the PCR reads through MiXCR. This table has tens of thousands of clones, approximately 13% appearing once. Sequenced: tumor tissue. The receptors originated from a female donor with papillary thyroid cancer or a benign thyroid nodule (not recorded which). Some clones in this sample may be carry-over from other donors' samples. Both conserved end residues are part of each CDR3. D genes are given only for firm matches. Not all rows give a size; the values are once, few, many and, for expanded clones, a class.

v_gene	abundance	j_gene	d_gene	CDR3aa	CDR3nt
TRBV7-9	many	TRBJ2-5	TRBD2	CASSLPGLAQAQYF	TGTGCCAGCAGCTTGCCGGGACTAGCGCAGGCCCAGTACTTC
TRBV10-2	few	TRBJ2-1	NA	CASIPPGASYNGQFF	TGCGCCAGCATTCCTCCGGGAGCGAGCTACAATGGGCAGTTCTTC
TRBV5-1	many	TRBJ2-5	NA	CASSSPRGGKETQYF	TGCGCCAGCAGCTCCCCCCGAGGGGGAAAAGAGACCCAGTACTTC
TRBV11-2	many	TRBJ1-4	TRBD1	CASSLTGTGKNEKLFF	TGTGCCAGCAGCTTAACCGGGACAGGGAAAAATGAAAAACTGTTTTTT
TRBV20-1	many	TRBJ2-1	NA	CSASRRRGFSYNEQFF	TGCAGTGCTAGCCGCCGACGGGGTTTCTCCTACAATGAGCAGTTCTTC
TRBV5-4	many	TRBJ1-2	NA	CASSLGFGPLKSYGYTF	TGTGCCAGCAGCTTGGGCTTTGGGCCGCTGAAGAGCTATGGCTACACCTTC
TRBV12-3/TRBV12-4	many	TRBJ2-2	NA	CASSFGWRINTGELFF	TGTGCCAGCAGTTTTGGTTGGCGGATCAACACCGGGGAGCTGTTTTTT
TRBV7-2	many	TRBJ2-7	TRBD2	CASRHRGVYEQYF	TGTGCCAGCAGGCACCGGGGGGTCTACGAGCAGTACTTC
TRBV3-1	few	TRBJ2-1	TRBD2	CASSQAGGGVDEQFF	TGTGCCAGCAGCCAAGCGGGGGGAGGGGTAGATGAGCAGTTCTTC
TRBV27	many	TRBJ2-3	NA	CASSSSGLVRYTDTQYF	TGTGCCAGCAGTTCCTCGGGACTCGTACGTTACACAGATACGCAGTATTTT
TRBV20-1	many	TRBJ1-1	NA	CSAQTGRVVTEAFF	TGCAGTGCCCAGACCGGGAGGGTGGTCACTGAAGCTTTCTTT
TRBV27	many	TRBJ1-2	TRBD1	CASTGQGGNGYTF	TGTGCCAGCACTGGACAGGGTGGGAATGGCTACACCTTC
TRBV6-5	many	TRBJ1-2	TRBD1	CASSYYEFNRGRHGYTF	TGTGCCAGCAGTTACTACGAATTTAACAGGGGCCGCCATGGCTACACCTTC
TRBV12-3/TRBV12-4	few	TRBJ2-1	TRBD2	CASSWDNSGRHEQFF	TGTGCCAGCAGTTGGGACAATAGCGGGAGGCATGAGCAGTTCTTC
TRBV30	many	TRBJ1-5	NA	CAWARGGVEPQHF	TGTGCCTGGGCCCGGGGAGGGGTCGAGCCCCAGCATTTT
TRBV9	NA	TRBJ1-3	NA	CASRRTFLSGNTIYF	TGTGCCAGCAGAAGGACATTTCTCTCTGGAAACACCATATATTTT
TRBV28	many	TRBJ2-7	NA	CASSLLGNEQYF	TGTGCCAGCAGTTTATTAGGGAACGAGCAGTACTTC
TRBV5-4	many	TRBJ2-7	TRBD1	CASSLDRGYEQYF	TGTGCCAGCAGCTTGGACAGGGGCTACGAGCAGTACTTC
TRBV18	many	TRBJ1-2	NA	CASSPPSSSNYGYTF	TGTGCCAGCTCACCACCCAGCAGTTCTAACTATGGCTACACCTTC
TRBV5-1	NA	TRBJ1-3	TRBD1	CAGRLRTGAVGNTIYF	TGCGCCGGCAGATTACGGACAGGGGCGGTCGGAAACACCATATATTTT
TRBV5-1	many	TRBJ2-7	TRBD2	CASSLGVAGGEQYF	TGCGCCAGCAGCTTGGGGGTAGCGGGAGGCGAGCAGTACTTC
TRBV11-3	many	TRBJ1-3	NA	CASSLESRDSGNTIYF	TGTGCCAGCAGCTTAGAATCCCGTGACTCTGGAAACACCATATATTTT
TRBV12-3/TRBV12-4	many	TRBJ1-2	NA	CASSLVPGYGYTF	TGTGCCAGCAGTCTCGTACCGGGCTATGGCTACACCTTC
TRBV20-1	many	TRBJ1-5	NA	CSASGTGNQPQHF	TGCAGTGCTAGTGGGACGGGGAATCAGCCCCAGCATTTT
TRBV19	many	TRBJ2-1	NA	CASTKGGGFEQFF	TGTGCCAGTACCAAAGGGGGGGGGTTTGAGCAGTTCTTC
TRBV20-1	many	TRBJ2-1	TRBD1	CSARDPTGGYYNEQFF	TGCAGTGCTAGAGATCCAACAGGGGGGTACTACAATGAGCAGTTCTTC
TRBV6-5	many	TRBJ2-1	TRBD2	CASSYTSSGRAEQFF	TGTGCCAGCAGTTACACTTCAAGCGGGAGGGCTGAGCAGTTCTTC
TRBV5-1	many	TRBJ1-1	NA	CASSFVRNTEAFF	TGCGCCAGCAGCTTTGTCCGGAACACTGAAGCTTTCTTT
TRBV9	few	TRBJ2-3	TRBD2	CASSLAGGASSTDTQYF	TGTGCCAGCAGCCTCGCGGGGGGGGCCTCTAGCACAGATACGCAGTATTTT
TRBV6-4	many	TRBJ2-4	TRBD1	CASRKLQGADKNIQYF	TGTGCCAGCAGAAAACTACAGGGGGCTGACAAAAACATTCAGTACTTC
TRBV9	many	TRBJ2-3	NA	CASSPGWGEVADTQYF	TGTGCCAGCAGCCCTGGGTGGGGGGAGGTGGCAGATACGCAGTATTTT
TRBV3-1	NA	TRBJ2-1	NA	CASSQGGGIEQFF	TGTGCCAGCAGCCAAGGTGGGGGGATTGAGCAGTTCTTC
TRBV29-1	many	TRBJ2-7	TRBD2	CSVEEEGTNEQYF	TGCAGCGTTGAAGAAGAAGGGACTAACGAGCAGTACTTC
TRBV5-5	many	TRBJ1-4	TRBD1	CASMSQTGGREKLFF	TGTGCCAGCATGTCACAGACAGGGGGACGAGAAAAACTGTTTTTT
TRBV28	many	TRBJ1-2	NA	CASSLNRLRPGDGYTF	TGTGCCAGCAGTTTAAACCGCCTCCGGCCAGGCGATGGCTACACCTTC
TRBV20-1	many	TRBJ1-6	NA	CSARAPGQYNSPLHF	TGCAGTGCTAGAGCACCCGGACAGTATAATTCACCCCTCCACTTT
TRBV6-1	many	TRBJ2-1	NA	CASSGSRQDEQFF	TGTGCCAGCAGCGGGTCGCGACAAGATGAGCAGTTCTTC
TRBV20-1	many	TRBJ2-1	NA	CSGRYNEQFF	TGCAGTGGGCGCTACAATGAGCAGTTCTTC
TRBV2	many	TRBJ2-5	NA	CASTVRETQYF	TGTGCCAGCACGGTGCGAGAGACCCAGTACTTC
TRBV5-1	once	TRBJ2-2	NA	CSTRDLRRTGELFF	TGCTCCACCCGGGACCTCAGGCGTACCGGTGAGCTGTTTTTT
TRBV15	NA	TRBJ2-3	TRBD1	CSTIARYRGSHTDTQYF	TGTTCCACCATCGCAAGATACAGGGGATCTCACACAGATACGCAGTATTTT
TRBV7-3	NA	TRBJ2-7	TRBD2	CASSRLAGYEQYF	TGTGCCAGCAGCCGACTAGCGGGGTACGAGCAGTACTTC
TRBV28	many	TRBJ1-1	NA	CASSFRGWTEAFF	TGTGCCAGCAGTTTCCGGGGTTGGACTGAAGCTTTCTTT
TRBV28	few	TRBJ2-7	TRBD2	CASKRGPVYEQYF	TGTGCCAGCAAGCGGGGGCCCGTGTATGAGCAGTACTTC
TRBV19	many	TRBJ1-1	TRBD1	CASGGQPPTEAFF	TGTGCCAGCGGGGGACAGCCTCCGACTGAAGCTTTCTTT
TRBV20-1	many	TRBJ1-1	NA	CSARKYRQAKIGEAFF	TGCAGTGCTAGAAAATACCGACAGGCAAAAATTGGAGAAGCTTTCTTT
TRBV6-1	many	TRBJ2-5	TRBD2	CASSERLSGSETPGETQYF	TGTGCCAGCAGTGAGAGGCTTAGCGGGAGCGAAACCCCTGGAGAGACCCAGTACTTC
TRBV6-1	many	TRBJ1-2	TRBD1	CASSPKGTGDYGYTF	TGTGCCAGCAGTCCCAAGGGGACAGGGGACTATGGCTACACCTTC
TRBV9	many	TRBJ2-1	NA	CASSVGGFSYNEQFF	TGTGCCAGCAGCGTAGGAGGATTCTCCTACAATGAGCAGTTCTTC
TRBV6-2/TRBV6-3	few	TRBJ1-4	TRBD1	CASSPWAQTLVPGQGWEEKLFF	TGTGCCAGCAGTCCCTGGGCCCAAACACTCGTCCCGGGACAGGGCTGGGAAGAAAAACTGTTTTTT
TRBV12-3/TRBV12-4	NA	TRBJ2-2	NA	CASSYSGYTGELLF	TGTGCCAGTAGTTATTCAGGGTACACCGGGGAGCTGCTTTTT
TRBV5-1	many	TRBJ2-1	NA	CASSLRTPQSYNEQFF	TGCGCCAGCAGCTTGAGGACACCGCAGTCTTACAATGAGCAGTTCTTC
TRBV19	many	TRBJ2-5	NA	CASSILEEETQYF	TGTGCCAGTAGTATCCTTGAAGAAGAGACCCAGTACTTC
TRBV11-2	NA	TRBJ1-4	TRBD1	CASSLRPGTGGVDEKLFF	TGTGCCAGCAGCTTACGTCCCGGGACAGGCGGGGTGGACGAAAAACTGTTTTTT
TRBV28	many	TRBJ2-7	TRBD2	CASIYSGATDEQYF	TGTGCCAGCATCTATAGCGGGGCCACCGACGAGCAGTACTTC
TRBV24-1	many	TRBJ2-5	TRBD1	CATADRGKETQYF	TGTGCCACCGCTGACAGGGGGAAAGAGACCCAGTACTTC